Listed below are T cell receptor beta chains from one sample, sequenced in a study of blood T cell repertoires in COVID-19. This table comes from immunoSEQ multiplex PCR, and its TCRdb copy is limited to in-frame clones, with some not included. The sample includes about 380,000 clones, roughly nine tenths of them seen just once. The material sequenced was peripheral blood. Source of these receptors: a man between 40 and 49 years old with acute or convalescent COVID-19. The CDR3 runs from the conserved cysteine through the conserved F or W. The D gene is left open where the match is weak. Clone size is given for some rows only: seen once, a few or many times, or a class if the clone is expanded.

>NA|TRBD1|TRBJ2-3|15|TRBV4-3
CASSPQGARTDTQYF
TGCGCCAGCAGCCCACAGGGGGCGCGGACAGATACGCAGTATTTT
>NA|TRBD1|TRBJ1-2|14|TRBV3-1/TRBV3-2
CASSHAGTGGGYTF
TGTGCCAGCAGCCATGCCGGGACAGGGGGTGGCTACACCTTC
>NA|NA|TRBJ1-2|14|TRBV2
CASSASGGEVGYTF
TGTGCCAGCAGTGCAAGTGGGGGCGAAGTCGGCTACACCTTC
>NA|TRBD2|TRBJ2-1|15|TRBV7-2
CASIRAGSTYNEQFF
TGTGCCAGCATACGAGCGGGGTCCACCTACAATGAGCAGTTCTTC
>NA|NA|TRBJ2-1|13|TRBV3-1/TRBV3-2
CASSHRADREQFF
TGTGCCAGCAGCCATCGAGCCGACAGGGAGCAGTTCTTC
>once|NA|TRBJ1-1|14|TRBV5-5
CASSSVPMNTEAFF
TGTGCCAGCAGCTCGGTCCCCATGAACACTGAAGCTTTCTTT
>NA|TRBD1|TRBJ2-7|13|TRBV2
CASNGQGPYEQYF
TGTGCCAGCAATGGACAGGGGCCATACGAGCAGTACTTC
>NA|TRBD2|TRBJ2-5|17|TRBV7-2
CASSLGRGGREEETQYF
TGTGCCAGCAGCTTAGGGCGGGGGGGCCGAGAGGAAGAGACCCAGTACTTC
>once|TRBD1|TRBJ1-2|14|TRBV24-1
CATSDSRQGYGYTF
TGTGCCACCAGTGATTCACGACAGGGGTATGGCTACACCTTC
>NA|TRBD2|TRBJ2-1|15|TRBV9
CASSVGREGRDEQFF
TGTGCCAGCAGCGTAGGGAGGGAGGGGCGCGATGAGCAGTTCTTC
>NA|TRBD2|TRBJ2-1|16|TRBV3-1/TRBV3-2
CASSPEAAGGYNEQFF
TGTGCCAGCAGCCCCGAGGCTGCGGGGGGCTACAATGAGCAGTTCTTC
>NA|NA|TRBJ2-2|16|TRBV7-3
CASSSLPPEGTGELFF
TGTGCCAGCAGCTCGTTACCCCCGGAGGGAACCGGGGAGCTGTTTTTT
>NA|NA|TRBJ2-7|15|TRBV30
CAWSLGHLTSYEQYF
TGTGCCTGGAGCTTGGGACACCTGACTTCCTACGAGCAGTACTTC
>NA|TRBD1|TRBJ1-6|14|TRBV7-2
CASSLGQGGSPLHF
TGTGCCAGCAGCTTAGGACAGGGTGGCTCACCCCTCCACTTT
>NA|TRBD1|TRBJ1-5|15|TRBV28
CASSFRGRSNQPQHF
TGTGCCAGCAGTTTTAGGGGGCGAAGTAATCAGCCCCAGCATTTT
>NA|NA|TRBJ1-2|14|TRBV5-5
CASEAGDVNYGYTF
TGTGCCAGCGAAGCAGGGGATGTTAACTATGGCTACACCTTC
>NA|TRBD1|TRBJ2-7|14|TRBV11-3
CASSFRQGSYEQYF
TGTGCCAGCAGCTTCAGACAGGGGTCCTACGAGCAGTACTTC
>once|NA|TRBJ2-7|13|TRBV7-9
CASSSYLSGPAAF
TGTGCCAGCAGCTCATACCTAAGCGGTCCTGCCGCTTTC
>NA|TRBD2|TRBJ2-7|14|TRBV2
CASSAGLAAYEQYF
TGTGCCAGCAGTGCGGGACTAGCGGCCTACGAGCAGTACTTC
>NA|NA|TRBJ2-7|13|TRBV27
CASRRQYTYEQYF
TGTGCCAGCAGGAGACAGTATACCTACGAGCAGTACTTC
>NA|NA|TRBJ2-7|14|TRBV9
CASAQEEGAYEQYF
TGTGCCAGCGCCCAAGAGGAGGGTGCCTACGAGCAGTACTTC
>NA|TRBD2|TRBJ2-1|16|TRBV9
CASSVGSSGIYNEQFF
TGTGCCAGCAGCGTAGGTTCTAGCGGGATCTACAATGAGCAGTTCTTC
>NA|TRBD1|TRBJ1-5|14|TRBV27
CASRGTGGHQPQHF
TGTGCCAGCAGGGGGACAGGGGGCCATCAGCCCCAGCATTTT
>NA|TRBD2|TRBJ2-1|16|TRBV5-1
CASSLAGAGEWHEQFF
TGCGCCAGCAGCTTGGCCGGCGCGGGAGAGTGGCATGAGCAGTTCTTC
>NA|TRBD2|TRBJ2-3|14|TRBV3-1/TRBV3-2
CASCCGGSTDTQYF
TGTGCCAGCTGCTGCGGGGGGAGCACAGATACGCAGTATTTT
>once|TRBD1|TRBJ2-3|15|TRBV7-9
CASSPTGAYTDTQYF
TGTGCCAGCAGCCCGACAGGGGCCTACACAGATACGCAGTATTTT
>NA|TRBD1|TRBJ2-2|14|TRBV6-5
CASIQGRDTGELFF
TGTGCCAGCATACAGGGGCGGGACACCGGGGAGCTGTTTTTT
>once|TRBD2|TRBJ2-5|18|TRBV5-4
CASSLGPSGGGKGETQYF
TGTGCCAGCAGCTTGGGTCCCTCCGGCGGGGGGAAAGGAGAGACCCAGTACTTC
>NA|NA|TRBJ1-3|15|TRBV7-9
CASSLTLSFGNTIYF
TGTGCCAGCAGCTTAACCCTAAGTTTCGGAAACACCATATATTTT
>few|NA|TRBJ2-7|15|TRBV4-1
CASSHAETRTYEQYF
TGCGCCAGCAGCCATGCTGAGACAAGAACCTACGAGCAGTACTTC